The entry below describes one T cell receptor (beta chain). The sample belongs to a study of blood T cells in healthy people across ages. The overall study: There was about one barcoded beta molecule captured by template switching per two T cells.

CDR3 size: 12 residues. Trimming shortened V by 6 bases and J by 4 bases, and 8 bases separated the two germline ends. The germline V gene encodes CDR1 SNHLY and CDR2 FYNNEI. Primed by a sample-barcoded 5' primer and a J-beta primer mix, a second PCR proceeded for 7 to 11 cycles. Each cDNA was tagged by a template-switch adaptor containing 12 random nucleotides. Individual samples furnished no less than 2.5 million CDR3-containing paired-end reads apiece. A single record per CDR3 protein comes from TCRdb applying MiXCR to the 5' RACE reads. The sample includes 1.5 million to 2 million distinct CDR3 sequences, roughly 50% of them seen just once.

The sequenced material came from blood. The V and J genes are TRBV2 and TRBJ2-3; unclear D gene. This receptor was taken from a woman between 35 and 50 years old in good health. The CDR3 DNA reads TGTGCCAGCAGCGCCGACTCAGATACGCAGTATTTT. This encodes CASSADSDTQYF.